Below are 2 T cell receptor beta chains sequenced from a single sample in a study of radiotherapy plus CTLA-4 blockade in lung cancer. Assay used: immunoSEQ multiplex PCR; TCRdb lists only in-frame clones, some missing. The table has about 60,000 clones, approximately 79% seen once. This material consisted of peripheral blood, taken from a patient treated with radiotherapy plus ipilimumab. Receptors were obtained from a human donor with non-small cell lung cancer who had a complete response to radiotherapy plus ipilimumab.

This clone was found a few times. V is TRBV30 and J is TRBJ2-3; 10 bases agree with TRBD2. CDR1 is GTSNPN, CDR2 SVGIG, per germline (reference sequence). CDR3 length: 15 residues. J gave up 6 bases and V 1 base, and 7 bases lay outside the gene matches. The CDR3 DNA follows: TGTGCCTGGAGTGGAGCGGGAGGGCTCGGGGATACGCAGTATTTT. This translates into CAWSGAGGLGDTQYF.

This chain links TRBV7-8 with TRBJ2-2, with D tentatively TRBD1 (6 bases). Trimming took off 5 bases at V and 0 bases at J, with 16 bases between the two ends. CDR3 size: 17 residues. Germline V gene lookup returns CDR1 SGHVS and CDR2 FQNEAQ. The CDR3 region is CASSPRRGPTNTGELFF. CDR3 in DNA: TGTGCCAGCAGCCCTCGCAGGGGACCCACGAACACCGGGGAGCTGTTTTTT.